This TCR beta chain was observed in a study of blood T cell repertoires in COVID-19. Study background: Specimens from acute and convalescent COVID-19 originated in the United States, Italy and Spain. Sample material is recorded as cDNA or gDNA derived from T cells, B-cell-depleted T cells, or PBMCs.

The authors' processing: Estimation of nucleated cell counts relied on the amplification of reference gene primers. The protocol was immunoSEQ multiplex PCR, while the TCRdb copy is restricted to in-frame clones and leaves out a portion. The V and J calls and clone size come from that table; D and trimming were worked out from the DNA. The table lists 250,000 to 300,000 clones, 75% to 90% of them singletons. This CDR3 is 15 amino acids long. V shed 3 bases and J shed 1 base, with 10 bases lying between them. Germline V lookup: CDR1 KGHSH, CDR2 LQKENI. This clonotype was obtained from a man in his fifties with acute or convalescent COVID-19. The V call is TRBV18, the J call TRBJ1-5; a weak D match, TRBD1 (6 bases). The sample taken for sequencing was peripheral blood. As DNA, the CDR3 is TGTGCCAGCTCACCGGGGGGGCTGAGCAATCAGCCCCAGCATTTT. It encodes CASSPGGLSNQPQHF.